This paragraph covers one TCR beta chain sequence. Its antigen is as yet unknown. Per germline, CDR1 SGHVS and CDR2 FQNEAQ. The CDR3 consists of 15 residues. J was trimmed by 5 bases and V by 6 bases; bases with no gene match: 10. This sample stems from a study of cytomegalovirus exposure and HLA in healthy donors. Study-wide findings and caveats: Cytomegalovirus-associated status was assigned to roughly 160 TCR beta chains.

It was with 60 Vbeta and 13 Jbeta primers that the PCR ran. This table comes from immunoSEQ multiplex PCR, and its TCRdb copy is limited to in-frame clones, with some not included. The sample records fewer than 250,000 clones, 60% to 80% being singletons. The sample consisted of PBMCs. The receptor was derived from a woman between 18 and 30 years old in good health and CMV-seronegative. The chain joins TRBV7-8 to TRBJ1-1; 9 bases match TRBD1. DNA for the CDR3: TGTGCCAGCAGTTTAAAGGGACAGGGCGGTACTGAAGCTTTCTTT. Its translation: CASSLKGQGGTEAFF.